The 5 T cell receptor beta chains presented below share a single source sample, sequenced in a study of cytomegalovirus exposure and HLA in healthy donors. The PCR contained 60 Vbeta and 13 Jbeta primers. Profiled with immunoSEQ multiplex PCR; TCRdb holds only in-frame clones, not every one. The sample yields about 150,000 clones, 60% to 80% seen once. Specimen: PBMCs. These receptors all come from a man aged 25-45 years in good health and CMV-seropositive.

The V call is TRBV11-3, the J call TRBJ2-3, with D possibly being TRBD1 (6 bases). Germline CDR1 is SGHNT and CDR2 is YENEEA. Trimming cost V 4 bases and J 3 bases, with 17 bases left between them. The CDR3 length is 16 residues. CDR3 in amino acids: CASSSAGVGRTDTQYF. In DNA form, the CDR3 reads TGTGCCAGCAGCTCCGCAGGGGTCGGGCGGACAGATACGCAGTATTTT.

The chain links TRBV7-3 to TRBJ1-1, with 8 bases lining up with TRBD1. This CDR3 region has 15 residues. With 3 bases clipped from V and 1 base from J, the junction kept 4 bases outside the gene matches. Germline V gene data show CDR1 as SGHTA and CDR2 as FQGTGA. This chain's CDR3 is CASSFTGGGNTEAFF. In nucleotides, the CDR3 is TGTGCCAGCAGCTTTACAGGGGGTGGGAACACTGAAGCTTTCTTT.

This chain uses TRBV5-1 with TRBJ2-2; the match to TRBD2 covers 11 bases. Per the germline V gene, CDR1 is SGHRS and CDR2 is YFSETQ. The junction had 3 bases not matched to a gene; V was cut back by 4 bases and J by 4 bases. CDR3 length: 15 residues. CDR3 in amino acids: CASSALAGGTGELFF. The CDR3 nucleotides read TGCGCCAGCAGCGCTCTAGCGGGAGGCACCGGGGAGCTGTTTTTT.

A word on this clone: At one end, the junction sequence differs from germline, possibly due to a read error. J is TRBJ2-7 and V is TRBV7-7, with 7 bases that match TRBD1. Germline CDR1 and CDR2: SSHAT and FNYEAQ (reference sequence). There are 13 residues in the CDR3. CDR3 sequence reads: CASSPDRHYEQYF. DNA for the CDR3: TGTGCTAGCAGCCCGGACAGGCACTACGAGCAGTACTTC.

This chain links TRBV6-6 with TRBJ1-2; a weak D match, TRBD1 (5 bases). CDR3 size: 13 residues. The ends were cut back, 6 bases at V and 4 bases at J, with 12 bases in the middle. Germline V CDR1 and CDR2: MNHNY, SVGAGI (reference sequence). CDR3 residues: CASSPGGAYGYTF. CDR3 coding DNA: TGTGCCAGCAGCCCGGGCGGGGCCTATGGCTACACCTTC.